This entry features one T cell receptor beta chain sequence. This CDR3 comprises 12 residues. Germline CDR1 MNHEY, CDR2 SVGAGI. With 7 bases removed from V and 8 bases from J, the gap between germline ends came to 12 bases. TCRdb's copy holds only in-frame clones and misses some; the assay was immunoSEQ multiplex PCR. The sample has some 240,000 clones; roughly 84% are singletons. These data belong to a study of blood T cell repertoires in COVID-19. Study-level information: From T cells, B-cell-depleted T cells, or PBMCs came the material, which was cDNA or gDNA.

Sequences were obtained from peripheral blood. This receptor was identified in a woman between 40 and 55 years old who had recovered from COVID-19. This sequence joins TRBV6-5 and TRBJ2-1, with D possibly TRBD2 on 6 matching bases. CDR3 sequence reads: CASKSWGDEQFF. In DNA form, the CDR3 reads TGTGCCAGCAAAAGCTGGGGGGATGAGCAGTTCTTC.